This TCR beta chain is drawn from a study of blood T cell repertoires in COVID-19. The wider study: Italy, Spain and the United States were the sources of the convalescent and acute COVID-19 samples.

The repertoire was sequenced with immunoSEQ multiplex PCR; TCRdb's copy has only in-frame clones and lacks some. The table has hundreds of thousands of clones, 88% seen once; the top ten hold 6% to 8.5%. The origin of this receptor is a woman in her seventies with COVID-19, enrolled during active disease. The sequenced sample was peripheral blood.

The CDR3 DNA reads TGTGCCAGCAGCTTAGGTACAGGGCTATACCAAGAGACCCAGTACTTC. It specifies CASSLGTGLYQETQYF. The J gene is TRBJ2-5, the V gene TRBV11-3; tentative D call: TRBD1 (6 bases). Trimming took 1 base from V and 0 from J, leaving 12 bases between them. The CDR3 has 16 amino acids. Germline loops: CDR1 SGHNT, CDR2 YENEEA. Full variable domain (remainder filled in from reference TRBV11-3 and TRBJ2-5): EAGVVQSPRYKIIEKKQPVAFWCNPISGHNTLYWYLQNLGQGPELLIRYENEEAVDDSQLPKDRFSAERLKGVDSTLKIQPAELGDSAVYLCASSLGTGLYQETQYFGPGTRLLVL.